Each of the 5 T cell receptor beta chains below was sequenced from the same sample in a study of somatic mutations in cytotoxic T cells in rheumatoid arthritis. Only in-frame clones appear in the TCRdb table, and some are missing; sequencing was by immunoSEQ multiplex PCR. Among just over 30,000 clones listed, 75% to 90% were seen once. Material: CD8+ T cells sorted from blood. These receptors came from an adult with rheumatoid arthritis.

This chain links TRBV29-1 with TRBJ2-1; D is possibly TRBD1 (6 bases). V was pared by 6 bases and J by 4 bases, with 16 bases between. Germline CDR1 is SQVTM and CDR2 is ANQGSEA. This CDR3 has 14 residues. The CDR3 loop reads CSVPRTADYNEQFF. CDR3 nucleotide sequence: TGCAGCGTCCCCCGGACAGCAGATTACAATGAGCAGTTCTTC.

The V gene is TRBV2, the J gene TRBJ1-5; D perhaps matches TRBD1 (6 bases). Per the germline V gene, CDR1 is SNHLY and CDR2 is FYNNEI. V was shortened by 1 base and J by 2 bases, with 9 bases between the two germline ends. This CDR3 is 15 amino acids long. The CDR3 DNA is TGTGCCAGCAGTGAAGAGGCAGGGGGCAATCAGCCCCAGCATTTT. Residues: CASSEEAGGNQPQHF. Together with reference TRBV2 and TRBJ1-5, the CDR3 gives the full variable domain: EPEVTQTPSHQVTQMGQEVILRCVPISNHLYFYWYRQILGQKVEFLVSFYNNEISEKSEIFDDQFSVERPDGSNFTLKIRSTKLEDSAMYFCASSEEAGGNQPQHFGDGTRLSIL.

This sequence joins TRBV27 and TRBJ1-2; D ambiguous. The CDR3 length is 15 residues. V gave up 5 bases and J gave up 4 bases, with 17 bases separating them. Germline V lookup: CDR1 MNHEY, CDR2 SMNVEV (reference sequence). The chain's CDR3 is CASSPRRGQVYGYTF. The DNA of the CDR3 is TGTGCCAGCAGTCCACGCCGTGGGCAGGTCTATGGCTACACCTTC.

This CDR3 is CASSSDGGRDTQYF. Written as DNA, the CDR3 is TGTGCCAGCAGCAGCGACGGGGGGCGGGATACGCAGTATTTT. The J gene is TRBJ2-3, the V gene TRBV7-3; D might be TRBD2 (7 bases). Trimming pared 5 bases from V and 6 bases from J, leaving 15 bases between. Germline lookup yields CDR1 SGHTA and CDR2 FQGTGA. The CDR3 is 14 amino acids.

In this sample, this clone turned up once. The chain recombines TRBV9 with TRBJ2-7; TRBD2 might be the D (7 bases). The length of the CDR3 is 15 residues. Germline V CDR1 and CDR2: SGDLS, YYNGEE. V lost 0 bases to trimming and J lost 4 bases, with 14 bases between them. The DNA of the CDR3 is TGTGCCAGCAGCGTAGCTACAGGGAGGGGGTACGAGCAGTACTTC. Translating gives CASSVATGRGYEQYF.